Below, 28 T cell receptor beta chains from the same sample are listed, as sequenced in a study of blood T cell repertoires in COVID-19. This table comes from immunoSEQ multiplex PCR, and its TCRdb copy is limited to in-frame clones, with some not included. Of under 8,000 clones detected, about 89% appear once; the ten largest clones hold 8.5% to 12%. The sequencing input was peripheral blood. The receptors originated from a man in his sixties or seventies with active COVID-19.

The V and J genes are TRBV5-1 and TRBJ2-3; 11 bases are shared with TRBD2. The germline gives CDR1 SGHRS, CDR2 YFSETQ. The V gene end was trimmed by 0 bases and the J gene end by 2 bases; junction bases not matched to a gene: 5. There are 17 residues in the CDR3. As DNA, the CDR3 is TGCGCCAGCAGCTTGGCCGGGACTAGCGGCGCCACAGATACGCAGTATTTT. This encodes CASSLAGTSGATDTQYF.

The chain has TRBV10-3 and TRBJ1-1; possible D gene TRBD1, 6 bases. Germline loops: CDR1 ENHRY, CDR2 SYGVKD. Trimming removed 7 bases from V and 1 base from J, with 10 bases in between. The CDR3 runs 13 residues. The chain's CDR3 is CAITGGPNTEAFF. CDR3 nucleotides: TGTGCCATCACGGGGGGGCCGAACACTGAAGCTTTCTTT.

The chain links TRBV5-4 to TRBJ1-4; no definite D call. Trimming stripped 2 bases from V and 7 bases from J, with 9 bases between. The germline V gene encodes CDR1 SGHNT and CDR2 YYREEE (reference sequence). The CDR3 loop spans 13 amino acids. The CDR3 coding sequence is TGTGCCAGCAGCTTATTACCTAGTGAAAAACTGTTTTTT. It specifies CASSLLPSEKLFF.

The gene calls are TRBV3-1 (or the pseudogene TRBV3-2) and TRBJ1-3; D is perhaps TRBD1 (6 bases). CDR1 is LGHDT, CDR2 YNNKEL, per germline (reference sequence). This CDR3 contains 16 residues. The ends were cut back, 3 bases at V and 4 bases at J, with 16 bases in the middle. This CDR3 reads CASSQATGSRGNTIYF. The CDR3 DNA is TGTGCCAGCAGCCAGGCCACAGGGTCCCGCGGAAACACCATATATTTT.

The chain links TRBV7-2 to TRBJ2-7; a possible D gene is TRBD1 (5 bases). Trimming shortened V by 3 bases and J by 0 bases, and 9 bases separated the two germline ends. The CDR3 runs to 14 residues. Germline assignment: CDR1 SGHTA and CDR2 FQGNSA. CDR3 residues: CASSLDTNSYEQYF. In DNA form, the CDR3 reads TGTGCCAGCAGCTTGGACACCAACTCCTACGAGCAGTACTTC.

The rearrangement joins TRBV6-5 to TRBJ1-1; 10 nucleotides match TRBD1. The CDR3 is made up of 15 amino acids. Germline CDR1 is MNHEY and CDR2 is SVGAGI. J gave up 10 bases and V 0 bases, and 8 bases lay outside the gene matches. Here the CDR3 reads CASSYSTGGRSGAFF. The CDR3 DNA reads TGTGCCAGCAGTTACTCGACAGGGGGCAGGAGTGGAGCTTTCTTT.

The chain recombines TRBV5-4 with TRBJ2-3; 7 nucleotides agree with TRBD2. The CDR3 is 18 amino acids. V shed 1 base and J 4 bases; nucleotides not matched to a gene: 15. The germline gives CDR1 SGHNT, CDR2 YYREEE (reference sequence). Here the CDR3 reads CASSLWSGGGRHADTQYF. In DNA, the CDR3 is TGTGCCAGCAGCTTGTGGTCTGGGGGGGGGAGGCACGCAGATACGCAGTATTTT.

This clone showed up just once. This chain uses TRBV11-3 with TRBJ2-1; a weak D match, TRBD1 (6 bases). Germline V gene lookup returns CDR1 SGHNT and CDR2 YENEEA. The CDR3 length is 14 residues. V was pared by 5 bases and J by 7 bases, with 15 bases between. CDR3 nucleotides: TGTGCCAGCAGCATATCGACAGGCGGTAATGAGCAGTTCTTC. Amino acid sequence: CASSISTGGNEQFF.

The chain is built from TRBV6-5 and TRBJ1-6; weak D call: TRBD1 (5 bases). Per germline, CDR1 MNHEY and CDR2 SVGAGI. Trimming took off 6 bases at V and 6 bases at J, with 12 bases between the two ends. This CDR3 region has 14 residues. DNA of the CDR3: TGTGCCAGCAGCGATAAGGGACTTAATTCACCCCTCCACTTT. It yields the protein CASSDKGLNSPLHF.

V gene TRBV30 combines with J gene TRBJ2-6, with no clear D. Trimming removed 5 bases at V and 0 bases at J, with 5 bases between. Germline V gene sequence: CDR1 GTSNPN, CDR2 SVGIG (reference sequence). This CDR3 spans 13 amino acids. The CDR3: CAWDNSGANVLTF. CDR3 nucleotides: TGTGCCTGGGATAACTCTGGGGCCAACGTCCTGACTTTC.

In DNA form, the CDR3 reads TGCGCCAGCAGACCGGGACAGCTCATGAACACTGAAGCTTTCTTT. It codes for CASRPGQLMNTEAFF. The chain recombines TRBV4-1 with TRBJ1-1; 7 bases map to TRBD1. The CDR3 has 15 amino acids. Trimming cost V 6 bases and J 0 bases; bases outside gene matches: 7. Germline V gene data show CDR1 as MGHRA and CDR2 as YSYEKL.

V gene TRBV2 combines with J gene TRBJ2-7, with D maybe TRBD2 (5 bases). Germline V CDR1 and CDR2: SNHLY, FYNNEI. The CDR3 consists of 14 residues. V dropped 6 bases and J dropped 4 bases, with 16 bases sitting between them. The CDR3 coding sequence is TGTGCCAGCAGGATCCCGGACTCAATATACGAGCAGTACTTC. As protein: CASRIPDSIYEQYF.

This clone was detected once. This chain joins TRBV12-5 and TRBJ1-6; 8 bases map to TRBD1. CDR1 LGHNT and CDR2 FRNRAP come from the germline V gene. V gave up 2 bases and J gave up 3 bases; unmatched junction bases: 12. This CDR3 has 19 residues. The CDR3 region has the DNA TGTGCTAGTGGTTTGTCTGCCAGGGGGCTACACCACTATAATTCACCCCTCCACTTT. Protein product: CASGLSARGLHHYNSPLHF.

The rearrangement links TRBV7-9 to TRBJ1-4; TRBD1 matches 7 bases. V lost 5 bases to trimming and J lost 8 bases; unmatched junction nucleotides: 11. CDR1 and CDR2 (germline): SEHNR, FQNEAQ (reference sequence). The CDR3 sequence is 15 residues long. The CDR3 nucleotides are TGTGCCAGCAGCATCGCCGGGACAGAAGCAGAAAAACTGTTTTTT. As protein: CASSIAGTEAEKLFF. The full variable domain, with the rest looked up from reference TRBV7-9 and TRBJ1-4, is DTGVSQNPRHKITKRGQNVTFRCDPISEHNRLYWYRQTLGQGPEFLTYFQNEAQLEKSRLLSDRFSAERPKGSFSTLEIQRTEQGDSAMYLCASSIAGTEAEKLFFGSGTQLSVL.

The rearrangement links TRBV5-1 to TRBJ2-1; TRBD1 matches at 8 bases. Trimming took 0 bases from V and 5 from J; bases not matched to a gene: 1. Germline assignment: CDR1 SGHRS and CDR2 YFSETQ. The CDR3 has 14 residues. Written as DNA, the CDR3 is TGCGCCAGCAGCTTGGGACAGGGGAACAATGAGCAGTTCTTC. This gives the protein CASSLGQGNNEQFF. Combining the CDR3 with reference TRBV5-1 and TRBJ2-1 gives the whole variable domain KAGVTQTPRYLIKTRGQQVTLSCSPISGHRSVSWYQQTPGQGLQFLFEYFSETQRNKGNFPGRFSGRQFSNSRSEMNVSTLELGDSALYLCASSLGQGNNEQFFGPGTRLTVL.

This chain links TRBV6-2 or TRBV6-3 with TRBJ1-3, with D perhaps TRBD1 (5 bases). Trimming took 5 bases from V and 0 from J, leaving 14 bases between them. Germline V lookup: CDR1 MNHEY, CDR2 SVGEGT. The CDR3 is 16 residues long. The CDR3 spells CASSTNRQSSGNTIYF. The CDR3 nucleotides are TGTGCCAGCAGTACCAACCGACAGAGCTCTGGAAACACCATATATTTT.

The chain carries TRBV21-1 and TRBJ2-1; TRBD2, the D gene given by the table, was not confirmed from the DNA. TRBV21-1 is a pseudogene locus. The CDR3 runs to 13 residues. As DNA, the CDR3 is TGTGCCAGCATCTCTCCGGGATGGAGTGAGCAGTTCTTC. The encoded protein is CASISPGWSEQFF.

V usage is TRBV19 and J usage is TRBJ1-5; D remains unclear. CDR3 length equals 16 residues. Per the germline V gene, CDR1 is LNHDA and CDR2 is SQIVND (reference sequence). The germline V and J ends were trimmed by 1 base and 0 bases, with 10 bases remaining between them. DNA for the CDR3: TGTGCCAGTAGTATAGGAGGAGGGCATAGCAATCAGCCCCAGCATTTT. It yields the protein CASSIGGGHSNQPQHF.

V usage is TRBV11-3 and J usage is TRBJ2-1, with D possibly TRBD2 on 5 matching bases. The CDR3 loop spans 13 amino acids. In germline, CDR1 is SGHNT, CDR2 YENEEA. The ends were cut back, 2 bases at V and 4 bases at J, with 6 bases in the middle. The CDR3 DNA reads TGTGCCAGCAGCTTAACTAGATACAATGAGCAGTTCTTC. It codes for CASSLTRYNEQFF.

The DNA of the CDR3 is TGTGCCAGCAGCCAGGACCCCGGAGGTGGGGCCAACGTCCTGACTTTC. As protein: CASSQDPGGGANVLTF. J is TRBJ2-6 and V is TRBV4-2; maybe TRBD2 (5 bases). The CDR3 spans 16 residues. The germline V and J ends were trimmed by 3 bases and 3 bases, with 12 bases remaining between them. From germline, CDR1 is LGHNA and CDR2 YNFKEQ.

The V and J genes are TRBV19 and TRBJ1-2, with D maybe TRBD1 (6 bases). V gave up 6 bases and J gave up 4 bases, with 6 bases separating them. Germline CDR1 LNHDA, CDR2 SQIVND (reference sequence). CDR3 length: 11 residues. The CDR3 sequence: CASRQGYGYTF. The DNA of the CDR3 is TGTGCCAGTAGACAGGGCTATGGCTACACCTTC. The variable domain in full, with the rest retrieved from reference TRBV19 and TRBJ1-2, is DGGITQSPKYLFRKEGQNVTLSCEQNLNHDAMYWYRQDPGQGLRLIYYSQIVNDFQKGDIAEGYSVSREKKESFPLTVTSAQKNPTAFYLCASRQGYGYTFGSGTRLTVV.

The V and J genes are TRBV3-1 (or the pseudogene TRBV3-2) and TRBJ2-1; 11 bases are a match to TRBD2. V gave up 3 bases and J gave up 5 bases; unmatched junction bases: 6. The germline V gene has CDR1 LGHDT and CDR2 YNNKEL (reference sequence). The CDR3 spans 16 residues. CDR3 in amino acids: CASSQVAGGPNNEQFF. CDR3 coding DNA: TGTGCCAGCAGCCAGGTAGCGGGGGGGCCAAACAATGAGCAGTTCTTC.

The chain recombines TRBV19 with TRBJ2-2; the D gene is possibly TRBD2 (6 bases). Germline CDR1 reads LNHDA; CDR2 reads SQIVND (reference sequence). The V and J ends lost 3 bases and 0 bases respectively, with 11 bases between them. The CDR3 loop spans 16 amino acids. Here the CDR3 DNA reads TGTGCCAGTAGTATTGGGGGGACCTCGAACACCGGGGAGCTGTTTTTT. It yields the protein CASSIGGTSNTGELFF.

The chain is built from TRBV21-1 and TRBJ1-1; the table gives TRBD1 as D, unverified against the DNA. TRBV21-1 is flagged as a pseudogene. This CDR3 comprises 15 residues. CDR3 protein: CASSHVVQGGTEAFF. The CDR3 DNA reads TGTGCCAGCAGCCACGTGGTACAGGGGGGCACTGAAGCTTTCTTT.

The chain joins TRBV5-1 to TRBJ2-7; 7 nucleotides agree with TRBD1. The length of the CDR3 is 15 residues. In germline, CDR1 is SGHRS, CDR2 YFSETQ. Germline trimming cut 2 bases from V and 7 bases from J; bases unmatched to any gene: 12. The CDR3 reads CASSFTTGKPSEQYF. CDR3 nucleotide sequence: TGCGCCAGCAGCTTTACGACAGGGAAACCCAGTGAGCAGTACTTC.

This chain uses TRBV4-3 with TRBJ2-5; 9 bases are shared with TRBD2. Germline V gene lookup returns CDR1 LGHNA and CDR2 YSLEER. The CDR3 has 15 amino acids. With 0 bases clipped from V and 1 base from J, the junction kept 0 bases outside the gene matches. The CDR3 DNA reads as TGCGCCAGCAGCCAAGAGCGGGGGGGCCAAGAGACCCAGTACTTC. It specifies CASSQERGGQETQYF.

The chain joins TRBV27 to TRBJ1-2; the D gene is possibly TRBD1 (5 bases). This CDR3 contains 15 residues. In germline, CDR1 is MNHEY, CDR2 SMNVEV (reference sequence). V was trimmed by 0 bases and J by 2 bases, leaving 10 bases between them. CDR3 nucleotide sequence: TGTGCCAGCAGTTTATCTCGGGGGTACAACTATGGCTACACCTTC. Residues: CASSLSRGYNYGYTF.

This clone was detected only once. The chain combines TRBV14 with TRBJ1-2, with TRBD1 matching 7 bases. The germline CDR1 and CDR2 sequences are SGHDN and FVKESK. The V gene end was trimmed by 4 bases and the J gene end by 7 bases; junction bases not matched to a gene: 9. This CDR3 is built from 14 residues. In DNA form, the CDR3 reads TGTGCCAGCAGCCCGTGGACAGGCGGCGGTGGCTACACCTTC. Translating it yields CASSPWTGGGGYTF.